Below, 25 T cell receptor beta chains from the same sample are listed, as sequenced in a study of blood T cell repertoires in COVID-19. Produced via immunoSEQ multiplex PCR; TCRdb's table is partial and in-frame only. The repertoire holds around 80,000 clones, approximately 86% seen once, with 8% in the top ten. Sequencing input: peripheral blood. The receptors were sampled from a man older than 75 with active or convalescent COVID-19.

The chain uses TRBV30 and TRBJ1-3; tentatively, D is TRBD1 (5 bases). Trimming took 2 bases from V and 0 from J, leaving 8 bases between them. This CDR3 is 14 amino acids long. CDR1 is GTSNPN and CDR2 is SVGIG in the germline V gene (reference sequence). CDR3 coding DNA: TGTGCCTGGAGTACGGGGGTCTCTGGAAACACCATATATTTT. Translating gives CAWSTGVSGNTIYF.

The chain combines TRBV6-5 with TRBJ1-2, with D perhaps TRBD1 (6 bases). Per germline, CDR1 MNHEY and CDR2 SVGAGI. Trimming took off 0 bases at V and 8 bases at J, with 10 bases between the two ends. The CDR3 runs to 13 residues. CDR3 amino acids: CASSYSTGKGYTF. DNA for the CDR3: TGTGCCAGCAGTTACTCAACAGGGAAAGGCTACACCTTC.

The chain recombines TRBV2 with TRBJ1-1; tentatively, D is TRBD1 (6 bases). Trimming removed 7 bases from V and 11 bases from J, with 20 bases in between. The germline V gene encodes CDR1 SNHLY and CDR2 FYNNEI. This CDR3 has 13 residues. The CDR3 nucleotides are TGTGCCAGCACCGAGGGGGTCCAGGGTAAGGCTTTCTTT. Translation gives CASTEGVQGKAFF.

Only a few counts were recorded for this clone. J is TRBJ2-3 and V is TRBV25-1, with 7 bases matching TRBD2. From germline, CDR1 is MGHDK and CDR2 SYGVNS. This CDR3 is built from 16 residues. The J segment lost 1 base and the V segment lost 3 bases, leaving 7 bases of the junction unmatched. CDR3 region: CASSEAGVNCTDTQYF. In nucleotides, the CDR3 is TGTGCCAGCAGTGAGGCGGGAGTGAACTGCACAGATACGCAGTATTTT.

J is TRBJ2-2 and V is TRBV28; tentatively, D is TRBD2 (5 bases). Trimming left V 3 bases short and J 2 bases short, with 7 bases between. CDR3 length equals 14 residues. The germline V gene encodes CDR1 MDHEN and CDR2 SYDVKM. CDR3 sequence reads: CASSFGGNTGELFF. In DNA form, the CDR3 reads TGTGCCAGCAGTTTCGGAGGTAACACCGGGGAGCTGTTTTTT.

This clone came up once. This chain links TRBV25-1 with TRBJ1-3, with a weak D call TRBD1 (5 bases). Looked up from germline, CDR1 is MGHDK and CDR2 is SYGVNS. This CDR3 is 16 amino acids long. Trimming left V 2 bases short and J 4 bases short, with 15 bases between. The CDR3 bases are TGTGCCAGCAGTGAACTCCGGGGGGTCGTCGGAAACACCATATATTTT. Translation: CASSELRGVVGNTIYF.

The CDR3 spells CASSRTGSNGDEKLFF. CDR3 DNA sequence: TGTGCCAGCAGCCGGACAGGGTCCAACGGGGATGAAAAACTGTTTTTT. The chain couples TRBV3-1 (or the pseudogene TRBV3-2) to TRBJ1-4; 8 bases line up with TRBD1. The CDR3 is 16 residues long. V shed 4 bases, J shed 6 bases, and the junction held 10 bases outside the gene matches. In germline, CDR1 is LGHDT, CDR2 YNNKEL (reference sequence).

The chain is built from TRBV4-1 and TRBJ1-6; D gene uncertain. Deletions cut 0 bases from V and 3 bases from J, with 12 bases between. Germline values: CDR1 MGHRA, CDR2 YSYEKL. The CDR3 extends over 17 amino acids. DNA for the CDR3: TGCGCCAGCAGCCAAGAGCCTCTTGCTAGCTATAATTCACCCCTCCACTTT. It codes for CASSQEPLASYNSPLHF.

The chain recombines TRBV6-5 with TRBJ1-5; D gene unclear. Germline CDR1 reads MNHEY; CDR2 reads SVGAGI. The CDR3 consists of 15 residues. V was trimmed by 8 bases and J by 0 bases, leaving 14 bases between them. CDR3 in amino acids: CASVPGTYSNQPQHF. DNA of the CDR3: TGTGCCAGCGTTCCGGGAACCTATAGCAATCAGCCCCAGCATTTT.

The chain links TRBV2 to TRBJ2-4; TRBD1 is a possible D gene (5 bases). This CDR3 contains 13 residues. Germline CDR1 and CDR2: SNHLY and FYNNEI. The V and J ends lost 4 bases and 5 bases respectively, with 9 bases between them. The CDR3 is CASSAGNQNIQYF. The CDR3 DNA is TGTGCCAGCAGTGCAGGGAACCAAAACATTCAGTACTTC.

This chain uses TRBV28 with TRBJ2-7, with 7 bases lining up with TRBD1. The germline V gene has CDR1 MDHEN and CDR2 SYDVKM. The J segment lost 3 bases and the V segment lost 5 bases, leaving 4 bases of the junction unmatched. CDR3 size: 13 residues. CDR3 DNA: TGTGCCAGCAGTAGACAGGGTCGCTACGAGCAGTACGTC. Protein product: CASSRQGRYEQYV.

This clone has only a few counts. The chain carries TRBV18 and TRBJ2-5, with D unresolved. This CDR3 contains 14 residues. V was shortened by 3 bases and J by 6 bases, with 14 bases between the two germline ends. Germline V gene data show CDR1 as KGHSH and CDR2 as LQKENI. CDR3 coding DNA: TGTGCCAGCTCACCCCCCCCGGGTGCACAGACCCAGTACTTC. This sequence encodes CASSPPPGAQTQYF.

The J gene is TRBJ2-2, the V gene TRBV3-1 (or the pseudogene TRBV3-2), with 9 bases matching TRBD1. The CDR3 covers 16 residues. The junction had 8 bases not matched to a gene; V was cut back by 4 bases and J by 5 bases. The germline V gene encodes CDR1 LGHDT and CDR2 YNNKEL (reference sequence). The CDR3 sequence: CASSRPGTGYTGELFF. The DNA of the CDR3 is TGTGCCAGCAGCCGCCCCGGGACAGGGTATACCGGGGAGCTGTTTTTT.

The J gene is TRBJ2-4, the V gene TRBV18, with 12 bases identical to TRBD2. The length of the CDR3 is 17 residues. Trimming took 4 bases from V and 7 from J; bases not matched to a gene: 11. Germline values: CDR1 KGHSH, CDR2 LQKENI. The CDR3 nucleotides read TGTGCCAGCTCACACACCCCAGACACTAGCGGGGGGAACATTCAGTACTTC. Translation gives CASSHTPDTSGGNIQYF.

J is TRBJ1-3 and V is TRBV7-2; a possible D gene is TRBD1 (6 bases). The ends were cut back, 5 bases at V and 8 bases at J, with 13 bases in the middle. This CDR3 comprises 13 residues. Germline V gene data show CDR1 as SGHTA and CDR2 as FQGNSA. The CDR3 sequence: CASSGGQVDTIYF. The CDR3, as DNA: TGTGCCAGCAGCGGGGGCCAGGTCGACACCATATATTTT.

This sequence joins TRBV29-1 and TRBJ2-4; 8 bases map to TRBD1. The length of the CDR3 is 14 residues. V lost 7 bases and J lost 1; bases outside the gene matches: 6. Germline V CDR1 and CDR2: SQVTM, ANQGSEA. In DNA form, the CDR3 reads TGCAGCGCAGGACAGGGCCCTGCCAAAAACATTCAGTACTTC. Protein product: CSAGQGPAKNIQYF.

CDR3: CSVLRDRAAPETQYF. In DNA form, the CDR3 reads TGCAGCGTCCTACGAGACAGGGCAGCCCCGGAGACCCAGTACTTC. This chain uses TRBV29-1 with TRBJ2-5, with 7 bases lining up with TRBD1. CDR1 is SQVTM, CDR2 ANQGSEA, per germline. The CDR3 is made up of 15 amino acids. V lost 6 bases to trimming and J lost 5 bases; unmatched junction nucleotides: 15.

The table lists this clone with a count of one. V gene TRBV6-5 combines with J gene TRBJ2-7; 16 nucleotides line up with TRBD2. V shed 2 bases and J 2 bases; nucleotides not matched to a gene: 0. CDR1 and CDR2 from the germline V gene are MNHEY and SVGAGI. This CDR3 has 16 residues. As DNA, the CDR3 is TGTGCCAGCAGTTACGGGACTAGCGGGAGGGCCTACGAGCAGTACGTC. Its protein is CASSYGTSGRAYEQYV.

This chain connects TRBV18 to TRBJ2-7; TRBD1 is a possible D gene (6 bases). Germline CDR1 reads KGHSH; CDR2 reads LQKENI. CDR3 size: 10 residues. CDR3 in DNA: TGTGCCAGCTCACCTCGGGGACAAAGCGTC. Its protein product is CASSPRGQSV.

This clone was counted a few times. CDR3 region: CASSPGLAVIPDTQYF. CDR3 DNA sequence: TGCGCCAGCAGCCCGGGACTAGCGGTAATACCAGATACGCAGTATTTT. The rearrangement joins TRBV5-1 to TRBJ2-3, with 11 bases fitting TRBD2. V trimming: 4 bases; J trimming: 4 bases; junction bases outside the gene matches: 8. The CDR3 consists of 16 residues. Germline CDR1 is SGHRS and CDR2 is YFSETQ.

This chain joins TRBV5-1 and TRBJ2-2; D may be TRBD1 (6 bases). V was shortened by 4 bases and J by 2 bases, with 12 bases between the two germline ends. There are 15 residues in the CDR3. Germline V gives CDR1 SGHRS, CDR2 YFSETQ. CDR3 region: CASSPGTPNTGELFF. CDR3 DNA sequence: TGCGCCAGCAGCCCCGGGACACCAAACACCGGGGAGCTGTTTTTT.

This rearrangement joins TRBV11-2 to TRBJ2-4; D unclear. V gave up 6 bases and J gave up 2 bases, with 11 bases separating them. The germline CDR1 and CDR2 sequences are SGHAT and FQNNGV. The CDR3 is made up of 14 amino acids. CDR3 protein: CASRRAGPKNIQYF. The CDR3 region has the DNA TGTGCCAGCAGAAGAGCAGGTCCCAAAAACATTCAGTACTTC. Based on the CDR3 plus reference TRBV11-2 and TRBJ2-4, the full variable domain is EAGVAQSPRYKIIEKRQSVAFWCNPISGHATLYWYQQILGQGPKLLIQFQNNGVVDDSQLPKDRFSAERLKGVDSTLKIQPAKLEDSAVYLCASRRAGPKNIQYFGAGTRLSVL.

This clone has a handful of counts. This chain links TRBV9 with TRBJ2-1; TRBD1 agrees at 7 bases. The V and J ends lost 3 bases and 3 bases, in that order; junction bases with no gene match: 3. CDR3 length: 14 amino acids. The germline gives CDR1 SGDLS, CDR2 YYNGEE. The CDR3: CASSGNRGYNEQFF. CDR3 DNA sequence: TGTGCCAGCAGCGGGAACAGGGGCTACAATGAGCAGTTCTTC. Full variable domain (remainder filled in from reference TRBV9 and TRBJ2-1): DSGVTQTPKHLITATGQRVTLRCSPRSGDLSVYWYQQSLDQGLQFLIQYYNGEERAKGNILERFSAQQFPDLHSELNLSSLELGDSALYFCASSGNRGYNEQFFGPGTRLTVL.

The rearrangement uses TRBV3-1 (or the pseudogene TRBV3-2) and TRBJ2-1, with a weak D call TRBD2 (6 bases). The V gene lost 0 bases and the J gene lost 8 bases, with 20 bases spanning the gap. This CDR3 contains 17 residues. CDR1 LGHDT and CDR2 YNNKEL come from the germline V gene (reference sequence). The CDR3 nucleotides read TGTGCCAGCAGCCAAGATGGGGGAGGACCCAGAGGGGATGAGCAGTTCTTC. Amino acids: CASSQDGGGPRGDEQFF.

The rearrangement joins TRBV19 to TRBJ2-5, with a tentative D call TRBD2 (6 bases). Trimming removed 7 bases from V and 4 bases from J, with 16 bases in between. This CDR3 has 14 amino acids. From germline, CDR1 is LNHDA and CDR2 SQIVND (reference sequence). CDR3 residues: CASNAVAGTETQYF. CDR3 nucleotide sequence: TGTGCCAGTAATGCAGTGGCGGGAACAGAGACCCAGTACTTC.